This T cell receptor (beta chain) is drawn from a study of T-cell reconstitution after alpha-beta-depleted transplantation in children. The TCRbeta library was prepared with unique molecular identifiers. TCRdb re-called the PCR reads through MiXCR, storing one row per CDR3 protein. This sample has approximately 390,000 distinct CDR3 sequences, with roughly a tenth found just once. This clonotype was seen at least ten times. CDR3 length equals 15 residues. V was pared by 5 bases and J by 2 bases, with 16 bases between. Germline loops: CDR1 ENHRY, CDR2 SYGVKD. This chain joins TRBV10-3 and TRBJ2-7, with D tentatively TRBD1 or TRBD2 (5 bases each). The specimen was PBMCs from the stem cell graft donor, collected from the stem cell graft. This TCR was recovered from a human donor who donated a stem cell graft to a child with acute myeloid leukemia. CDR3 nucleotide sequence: TGTGCCATCAGTAAATCCCGGGACCCGACCTACGAGCAGTACTTC. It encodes CAISKSRDPTYEQYF.